This TCR beta chain was retrieved from a study of blood T cells in healthy people across ages. Next came a second PCR, run for about 6 to 11 cycles, which used a sample-barcoded 5' primer along with a J-beta primer mix. TCRdb itself ran the 5' RACE reads through MiXCR, one entry per CDR3 protein. The data contain around 990,000 distinct CDR3 sequences, 35% to 40% of them singletons. The CDR3 length is 13 residues. Germline values: CDR1 SQVTM, CDR2 ANQGSEA. Deletions cut 8 bases from V and 0 bases from J, with 13 bases between. The sequence was obtained from a man between 18 and 29 years old in good health. The specimen was blood. The V call is TRBV29-1, the J call TRBJ1-2, with a possible D match to TRBD1 (6 bases). CDR3 in DNA: TGCAGCACTTACGGGGGGCCTAACTATGGCTACACCTTC. As protein: CSTYGGPNYGYTF.